This T cell receptor (beta chain) was obtained from a study of blood T cells in healthy people across ages. Notes on the study in general: No conclusive comparison of naive versus antigen-experienced cells was possible with unsorted PBMCs. For the donors, CMV status was unknown and possibly confounded expanded clonotype changes.

Isolation recovered at least 7 million PBMCs from every sample. Together with a sample-barcoded 5' primer, a J-beta primer mix was included in a second PCR lasting 7 to 11 cycles. Tagging of each cDNA molecule was performed by a template-switch adaptor with 12 random nucleotides. From the 5' RACE reads, TCRdb called clonotypes with MiXCR, one entry per CDR3 protein. The data hold over a million distinct CDR3 sequences, with approximately 59% observed a single time. With respect to this clonotype: The antigen is unknown.

The CDR3 runs to 15 residues. This sequence was found in a man aged 18 to 30 in good health. J is TRBJ2-7 and V is TRBV21-1; the table's D call, TRBD2, has no DNA check behind it. TRBV21-1 is listed as a pseudogene. Input material: blood. This chain's CDR3 is CASSSRAGGTYEQYF. CDR3 DNA: TGTGCCAGCAGCAGCCGAGCGGGAGGGACCTACGAGCAGTACTTC.